The clone carrying this T cell receptor beta chain has only one observation. Other DNA sequences in the same sample also yield this CDR3. The record originates from a study of blood T cell repertoires in COVID-19. Overall study: Acute and convalescent COVID-19 specimens originated in the United States, Italy and Spain.

CDR3 length: 12 residues. The junction had 3 bases not matched to a gene; V was cut back by 4 bases and J by 4 bases. CDR1 and CDR2 from the germline V gene are SQVTM and ANQGSEA. Grouping used clinical history reported by participants in a survey and questionnaire. Source study methods: Counts of nucleated cells, estimated from reference gene primer amplification, were obtained. Data came from immunoSEQ multiplex PCR; TCRdb stores just in-frame clones and leaves some out. That table furnishes V, J and clone size, whereas the DNA furnished D and trimming. The sample records about 200,000 clones, about 83% being singletons.

This sequence originates from a man between 35 and 55 years old with acute COVID-19. The sample taken for sequencing was PBMCs or T cells enriched from blood (not recorded which). The V gene is TRBV29-1, the J gene TRBJ2-5; 7 nucleotides agree with TRBD1. This chain's CDR3 is CSVGPGGETQYF. CDR3 coding DNA: TGCAGCGTTGGTCCAGGGGGAGAGACCCAGTACTTC.